This T cell receptor beta chain was recovered during a study of CD4 T cells in relation to SARS-CoV-2 and coronaviruses. Unexposed donor CD4+ T cells date from about 2011-2018, before the COVID-19 pandemic. Assay used: immunoSEQ multiplex PCR; TCRdb lists only in-frame clones, some missing. The sample includes just under 65,000 clones, approximately 94% of them seen just once. The V and J ends lost 5 bases and 4 bases, in that order; junction bases with no gene match: 14. The CDR3 consists of 16 residues. The germline V gene has CDR1 MNHEY and CDR2 SMNVEV (reference sequence). The TCR was taken from a human donor in good health. This chain uses TRBV27 with TRBJ2-7, with 7 bases matching TRBD1. The sample consisted of naive CD4+ T cells from PBMCs. Subset noted: naive CD4+ T cells isolated by negative enrichment. DNA of the CDR3: TGTGCCAGCAGTCCTACTTCGCGGGCCAGGGGGTACGAGCAGTACTTC. It is translated as CASSPTSRARGYEQYF.